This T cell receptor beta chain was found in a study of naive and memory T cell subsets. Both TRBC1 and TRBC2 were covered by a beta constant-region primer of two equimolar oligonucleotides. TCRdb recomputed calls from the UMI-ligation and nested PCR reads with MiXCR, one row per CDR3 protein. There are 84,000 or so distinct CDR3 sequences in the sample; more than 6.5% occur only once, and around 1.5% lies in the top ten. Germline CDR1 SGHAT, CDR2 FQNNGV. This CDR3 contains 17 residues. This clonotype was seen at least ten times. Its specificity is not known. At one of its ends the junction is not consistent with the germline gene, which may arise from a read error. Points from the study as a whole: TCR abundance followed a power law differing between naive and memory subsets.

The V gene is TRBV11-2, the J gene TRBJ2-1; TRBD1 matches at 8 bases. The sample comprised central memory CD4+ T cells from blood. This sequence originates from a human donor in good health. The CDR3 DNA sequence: TGTGCCAGCACCTTAGGTGCTGGGGCAGGGGGCCGGGATGAGCAGTTCTTC. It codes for CASTLGAGAGGRDEQFF.